One sample yielded the 25 T cell receptor beta chains listed below, sequenced in a study of shared clonotypes between healthy human individuals (dated by TCRdb to about 2020). To prepare the library, the immunoSEQ multiplex PCR assay was applied. Entries here come from immuneACCESS through TCRdb and include only in-frame sequences with V and J called. Some clones fail to appear in such tables; in the studies checked, an unresolved V gene covers under half of the shortfall, and the cause of the remainder is unknown. The sample table records about 1.1 million clones; approximately 80% of these occur just once. The top ten clonotypes cover more than 0.55% of the sample. Sequenced: memory CD4+ T cells from PBMCs. The label giving this sample's cell subset or site can be read as: CD45RA-negative fraction. The receptors were gathered from a man aged 18 to 30 in good health. Some clones in this sample may be carry-over from other donors' samples.

This chain links TRBV7-9 with TRBJ1-1; perhaps TRBD1 as D (6 bases). V was pared by 7 bases and J by 8 bases, with 17 bases between. The CDR3 sequence is 13 residues long. The germline gives CDR1 SEHNR, CDR2 FQNEAQ (reference sequence). The CDR3 region has the DNA TGTGCCAGCACTCCCAGGGGTGAAACGGAAGCTTTCTTT. It yields the protein CASTPRGETEAFF. The complete variable domain, with remaining parts taken from reference TRBV7-9 and TRBJ1-1, reads DTGVSQNPRHKITKRGQNVTFRCDPISEHNRLYWYRQTLGQGPEFLTYFQNEAQLEKSRLLSDRFSAERPKGSFSTLEIQRTEQGDSAMYLCASTPRGETEAFFGQGTRLTVV.

The chain recombines TRBV2 with TRBJ1-6, with no clear D. Germline V lookup: CDR1 SNHLY, CDR2 FYNNEI. V shed 7 bases and J shed 3 bases, with 13 bases lying between them. The CDR3 has 15 amino acids. In DNA form, the CDR3 reads TGTGCCAGCACTCCTGCGGGCCTCTATAATTCACCCCTCCACTTT. Protein product: CASTPAGLYNSPLHF.

The V call is TRBV18, the J call TRBJ2-7, with TRBD2 matching over 9 bases. The CDR3 has 14 amino acids. Per germline, CDR1 KGHSH and CDR2 LQKENI. The trim removed 3 bases at V and 0 bases at J, leaving 0 bases unmatched. In DNA form, the CDR3 reads TGTGCCAGCTCACCGCGGGAGGGCTCCTACGAGCAGTACTTC. Its translation is CASSPREGSYEQYF.

In this sample, this clone turned up a few times. The chain couples TRBV4-1 to TRBJ2-5; weak D call: TRBD2 (5 bases). The J call may be incorrect, as the DNA end agrees better with TRBJ2-7. Germline V CDR1 and CDR2: MGHRA, YSYEKL. This CDR3 is built from 15 residues. DNA of the CDR3: TGCGCCAGCAGCCAGGGAGCGGTTTCCTCCTACGAGCAGTACTTC. This sequence encodes CASSQGAVSSYEQYF.

CDR3 nucleotide sequence: TGTGCCACCAGCGACGCACTGCGGGCGGACAGCCTCAATCAGCCCCAGCATTTT. Translating gives CATSDALRADSLNQPQHF. The chain couples TRBV15 to TRBJ1-5, with a tentative D call TRBD1 (6 bases). Germline CDR1 reads LNHNV; CDR2 reads YYDKDF (reference sequence). The CDR3 sequence is 18 residues long. Trimming removed 5 bases at V and 3 bases at J, with 23 bases between.

The rearrangement links TRBV7-2 to TRBJ2-1; D gene ambiguous. This CDR3 is built from 16 residues. Germline-derived CDR1 and CDR2 are SGHTA and FQGNSA. Trimming removed 0 bases at V and 0 bases at J, with 9 bases between. The CDR3 bases are TGTGCCAGCAGCTTAGCCTTTTCGGGCTCCTACAATGAGCAGTTCTTC. This translates into CASSLAFSGSYNEQFF.

This chain joins TRBV6-1 and TRBJ2-5; D could derive from TRBD1 or TRBD2 (5 bases each). Trimming took off 3 bases at V and 3 bases at J, with 8 bases between the two ends. This CDR3 contains 13 residues. Germline V CDR1 and CDR2: MNHNS, SASEGT. The CDR3 DNA follows: TGTGCCAGCAGTGAGGGGACCGAAGAGACCCAGTACTTC. Protein sequence: CASSEGTEETQYF.

This clone is a singleton in its sample. The CDR3 nucleotides read TGTGCCAGCAGTTATCAAAGCTACGAGCAGTACTTC. This codes for CASSYQSYEQYF. The chain couples TRBV28 to TRBJ2-7; no clear D. This CDR3 contains 12 residues. Trimming removed 4 bases at V and 3 bases at J, with 7 bases between. Germline-derived CDR1 and CDR2 are MDHEN and SYDVKM.

This clone was seen ten or more times. V and J are TRBV6-5 and TRBJ1-1; unclear D gene. Germline V gene lookup returns CDR1 MNHEY and CDR2 SVGAGI. This CDR3 region has 13 residues. Trimming shortened V by 2 bases and J by 1 base, and 5 bases separated the two germline ends. Written as DNA, the CDR3 is TGTGCCAGCAGTTACATCGGGAACACTGAAGCTTTCTTT. It codes for CASSYIGNTEAFF.

CDR3 nucleotides: TGCGCCAGCAGCTTGGCCGGCGGGGTGGGTTTTGAGCAGTACTTC. Its translation is CASSLAGGVGFEQYF. This rearrangement joins TRBV5-1 to TRBJ2-7; TRBD2 might be the D (6 bases). CDR1 is SGHRS, CDR2 YFSETQ, per germline. Deletions cut 0 bases from V and 7 bases from J, with 17 bases between. The CDR3 loop spans 15 amino acids.

V and J are TRBV11-1 and TRBJ2-2, with 8 positions matching TRBD2. CDR3 length equals 19 residues. Germline values: CDR1 SGHAT, CDR2 FQDESV (reference sequence). The V and J ends lost 1 base and 0 bases, in that order; junction bases with no gene match: 10. CDR3 in amino acids: CASSLGFFSSGTNTGELFF. The CDR3 DNA reads as TGTGCCAGCAGCTTAGGGTTTTTTAGTAGCGGGACGAACACCGGGGAGCTGTTTTTT.

This clone was seen at least ten times. The rearrangement uses TRBV6-6 and TRBJ2-5; 7 bases map to TRBD1. This CDR3 contains 14 residues. The trim removed 2 bases at V and 2 bases at J, leaving 2 bases unmatched. Per the germline V gene, CDR1 is MNHNY and CDR2 is SVGAGI (reference sequence). The CDR3 bases are TGTGCCAGCAGTTACGAGGGACAGCAAGAGACCCAGTACTTC. This encodes CASSYEGQQETQYF.

This chain uses TRBV6-5 with TRBJ1-2, with D possibly being TRBD1 (6 bases). V lost 6 bases and J 9 bases, leaving 17 bases between the germline ends. This CDR3 comprises 13 residues. The germline V gene has CDR1 MNHEY and CDR2 SVGAGI. The CDR3 bases are TGTGCCAGCAGAATACCAGGGGATGAGAGCTACACCTTC. Its translation: CASRIPGDESYTF.

V is TRBV19 and J is TRBJ1-2; 10 bases fit TRBD1. Looked up from germline, CDR1 is LNHDA and CDR2 is SQIVND (reference sequence). The CDR3 extends over 16 amino acids. J was trimmed by 6 bases and V by 6 bases; bases with no gene match: 13. This CDR3 reads CASRANPGQGSDGYTF. CDR3 bases: TGTGCCAGTAGAGCCAATCCGGGACAGGGGAGCGATGGCTACACCTTC.

The chain links TRBV6-6 to TRBJ2-3; possibly TRBD1 for D (7 bases). Trimming shortened V by 3 bases and J by 4 bases, and 11 bases separated the two germline ends. CDR1 and CDR2 from the germline V gene are MNHNY and SVGAGI (reference sequence). The CDR3 loop spans 14 amino acids. DNA for the CDR3: TGTGCCAGCAGTTATCAGGGGGGCGCAGATACGCAGTATTTT. Its protein product is CASSYQGGADTQYF.

The V gene is TRBV18, the J gene TRBJ2-3, with 7 bases matching TRBD1. The CDR3 spans 12 residues. The trim removed 5 bases at V and 4 bases at J, leaving 0 bases unmatched. CDR1 and CDR2 from the germline V gene are KGHSH and LQKENI. The CDR3 here is CASSGTADTQYF. The CDR3 nucleotides read TGTGCCAGCTCAGGGACAGCAGATACGCAGTATTTT.

A remark on this clone: In the same sample, other DNA sequences code for this CDR3. The chain joins TRBV2 to TRBJ2-5; the match to TRBD1 covers 7 bases. V dropped 3 bases and J dropped 5; count of bases not matched to a gene: 3. This CDR3 is built from 13 residues. Germline V gene data show CDR1 as SNHLY and CDR2 as FYNNEI. The CDR3 is CASSETGMETQYF. CDR3 coding DNA: TGTGCCAGCAGTGAGACAGGGATGGAGACCCAGTACTTC.

The rearrangement uses TRBV18 and TRBJ2-5; possibly TRBD1 for D (6 bases). The J call may be incorrect, as the DNA end agrees better with TRBJ2-7. The germline V gene has CDR1 KGHSH and CDR2 LQKENI. The CDR3 sequence is 13 residues long. The CDR3 DNA sequence: TGTGCCAGCTCAACTGGACAGTCCTACGAGCAGTACTTC. As protein: CASSTGQSYEQYF.

This clone occurred once. The CDR3 DNA sequence: TGTGCCAGCAGTTGGCAGGCCCTCAGGGGTACGCAGTATTTT. Its translation: CASSWQALRGTQYF. The chain links TRBV28 to TRBJ2-3, with D perhaps matching TRBD1 (6 bases). V was trimmed by 4 bases and J by 8 bases, leaving 16 bases between them. Per germline, CDR1 MDHEN and CDR2 SYDVKM. The CDR3 loop spans 14 amino acids.

In DNA, the CDR3 is TGTGCCAGCTCACCACCGAACTCCGGTCAAGAGACCCAGTACTTC. Protein product: CASSPPNSGQETQYF. V usage is TRBV18 and J usage is TRBJ2-5; no clear D. The germline V and J ends were trimmed by 0 bases and 2 bases, with 10 bases remaining between them. Germline values: CDR1 KGHSH, CDR2 LQKENI. The CDR3 sequence is 15 residues long.

This clone was counted a single time. Distinct nucleotide sequences in the sample also encode this CDR3. The chain joins TRBV18 to TRBJ1-4, with D maybe TRBD1 (5 bases). Trimming removed 3 bases from V and 5 bases from J, with 7 bases in between. The CDR3 is made up of 13 amino acids. CDR1 and CDR2 (germline): KGHSH, LQKENI. This CDR3 reads CASSPEGNEKLFF. The CDR3 DNA is TGTGCCAGCTCACCCGAGGGGAATGAAAAACTGTTTTTT.

This clone was detected only a few times. The chain uses TRBV18 and TRBJ2-5; 10 positions agree with TRBD1. CDR3 length equals 13 residues. The V gene end was trimmed by 4 bases and the J gene end by 4 bases; junction bases not matched to a gene: 0. CDR1 and CDR2 (germline): KGHSH, LQKENI. This CDR3 reads CASSRDRGETQYF. The CDR3 bases are TGTGCCAGCTCACGGGACAGGGGAGAGACCCAGTACTTC.

In its sample, this clone was seen a few times. In the same sample, other DNA sequences code for this CDR3. The chain has TRBV28 and TRBJ2-7; D not certain. The CDR3 has 12 residues. Germline V gene lookup returns CDR1 MDHEN and CDR2 SYDVKM. The V and J ends lost 6 bases and 3 bases respectively, with 9 bases between them. The CDR3 nucleotides read TGTGCCAGCAGAGACCCTAGCTACGAGCAGTACTTC. Residues: CASRDPSYEQYF. Based on the CDR3 plus reference TRBV28 and TRBJ2-7, the full variable domain is DVKVTQSSRYLVKRTGEKVFLECVQDMDHENMFWYRQDPGLGLRLIYFSYDVKMKEKGDIPEGYSVSREKKERFSLILESASTNQTSMYLCASRDPSYEQYFGPGTRLTVT.

As regards this clone: The sample contains more than one DNA sequence encoding this CDR3. CDR3 loop: CASSFAARTDTQYF. CDR3 DNA: TGTGCCAGCAGTTTCGCGGCGCGCACAGATACGCAGTATTTT. The chain combines TRBV28 with TRBJ2-3; D unclear. V was cut by 3 bases and J by 1 base, with 8 bases left in between. CDR1 is MDHEN and CDR2 is SYDVKM in the germline V gene. CDR3 size: 14 residues.

The chain's CDR3 is CASSLSGTGISEQYF. In nucleotides, the CDR3 is TGTGCCAGCAGCTTAAGCGGGACAGGGATAAGCGAGCAGTACTTC. V is TRBV7-7 and J is TRBJ2-7; 9 bases line up with TRBD1. Germline V CDR1 and CDR2: SSHAT, FNYEAQ (reference sequence). CDR3 size: 15 residues. V dropped 2 bases and J dropped 6; count of bases not matched to a gene: 8.